This T cell receptor beta chain was sequenced for a study of T cell changes during pregnancy in multiple sclerosis (dated by TCRdb to about 2019). A note on the overall study: Changes in the T cell repertoire over the course of pregnancy were examined in this study in women with multiple sclerosis.

As for this clone: The antigen it binds to is not known. No quality values exist for individual bases; no much larger clone is one base distant.

CDR1 and CDR2 (SEHNR, FQNEAQ) derive from the germline V gene (reference sequence). V is reduced by 5 bases and J by 3 bases, leaving a spacing of 7 bases between them. Its CDR3 holds 12 amino acids, cysteine through phenylalanine. The read is trimmed to its CDR3 DNA, 36 bases read in frame from base 1. Library preparation was by the immunoSEQ multiplex PCR assay. As stored in TCRdb, this immuneACCESS dataset retains in-frame rearrangements with V and J assigned. A fraction of the clones does not appear; measured against another copy, unresolved V genes explain less than half of the discrepancy, and the remainder lacks a known reason. The sample yields under 40,000 clones; about nine tenths were counted once. The ten largest make up just over 4.5% of the sample.

This clonotype originated in a female donor with multiple sclerosis, enrolled in a pregnancy study. This sequence uses TRBV7-9 and TRBJ1-1; the D gene assignment is ambiguous. Sequencing used CD8+ T cells from peripheral blood mononuclear cells, obtained after pregnancy. Here is the DNA: TGTGCCAGCAGCCCCCGGGACACTGAAGCTTTCTTT. It specifies CASSPRDTEAFF.